The 8 T cell receptor beta chains presented below share a single source sample, sequenced in a study of post-analysis software for immune sequencing data. cDNA libraries of TCR beta carried unique molecular identifiers. TCRdb processed the PCR reads anew with MiXCR; each CDR3 protein has one entry. The data contain 750,000 to 950,000 distinct CDR3 sequences, roughly 50% of them singletons. No antigen has been assigned to these receptors. Points from the study as a whole: In patients, TRBV5-6, TRBV5-1 and TRBV20-1 belonged to roughly five TRBV segments found more frequently than in controls.

The specimen was blood. The receptors were sampled from a girl aged 5-17 years with multiple sclerosis.

The gene calls are TRBV20-1 and TRBJ1-4, with D unresolved. Germline V gives CDR1 DFQATT, CDR2 SNEGSKA (reference sequence). This CDR3 has 14 residues. Trimming stripped 5 bases from V and 6 bases from J, with 16 bases between. The DNA of the CDR3 is TGCAGTGCTCGGTCTAAGTGGTGGGATGAAAAACTGTTTTTT. Translation gives CSARSKWWDEKLFF.

The V call is TRBV9, the J call TRBJ1-1; D is possibly TRBD1 (5 bases). Germline V gives CDR1 SGDLS, CDR2 YYNGEE. The V gene lost 5 bases and the J gene lost 7 bases, with 12 bases spanning the gap. The CDR3 extends over 12 amino acids. This CDR3 reads CASRGRGGEAFF. CDR3 sequence (DNA): TGTGCCAGCAGAGGGAGGGGTGGTGAAGCTTTCTTT.

This clonotype was observed a handful of times. The chain carries TRBV19 and TRBJ1-2, with D tentatively TRBD1 (6 bases). The CDR3 totals 14 residues. V was trimmed by 7 bases and J by 7 bases, leaving 19 bases between them. CDR1 and CDR2 from the germline V gene are LNHDA and SQIVND (reference sequence). This chain's CDR3 is CASIQRGQPSGYTF. The CDR3 nucleotides are TGTGCCAGTATTCAGAGAGGACAGCCTAGTGGCTACACCTTC. Drawing the rest from reference TRBV19 and TRBJ1-2, the complete variable domain is DGGITQSPKYLFRKEGQNVTLSCEQNLNHDAMYWYRQDPGQGLRLIYYSQIVNDFQKGDIAEGYSVSREKKESFPLTVTSAQKNPTAFYLCASIQRGQPSGYTFGSGTRLTVV.

This clonotype was detected ten times or more. V usage is TRBV6-5 and J usage is TRBJ2-5; D is ambiguous. Trimming stripped 6 bases from V and 3 bases from J, with 11 bases between. Germline V gives CDR1 MNHEY, CDR2 SVGAGI. CDR3 size: 13 residues. CDR3 nucleotides: TGTGCCAGCAGCCCTACACCAAAAGAGACCCAGTACTTC. Translation: CASSPTPKETQYF.

This clonotype has a handful of counts. The rearrangement joins TRBV6-6 to TRBJ2-1; 7 bases line up with TRBD1. Trimming at V came to 6 bases and at J to 4 bases, leaving 6 bases not matched to a gene. This CDR3 is 14 amino acids long. In germline, CDR1 is MNHNY, CDR2 SVGAGI (reference sequence). The CDR3 loop reads CASRTGMGYNEQFF. The CDR3 region has the DNA TGTGCCAGCAGGACAGGGATGGGGTACAATGAGCAGTTCTTC.

The chain combines TRBV6-1 with TRBJ2-7; possible D gene TRBD1, 6 bases. The V gene lost 2 bases and the J gene lost 1 base, with 12 bases spanning the gap. The CDR3 consists of 15 residues. The germline CDR1 and CDR2 sequences are MNHNS and SASEGT. The CDR3 nucleotides are TGTGCCAGCAGTGAATCAGGGGAAGGTTCCTACGAGCAGTACTTC. It codes for CASSESGEGSYEQYF.

For this clonotype: The junction differs from germline at one of its ends, possibly a read error. The J gene is TRBJ1-1, the V gene TRBV5-1, with 8 nucleotides matching TRBD1. Per the germline V gene, CDR1 is SGHRS and CDR2 is YFSETQ. The CDR3 has 14 residues. The CDR3 bases are TGCGCCGGCAGCACACAGGGGGGGAACACTGAAGCTTTCTTT. It is translated as CAGSTQGGNTEAFF.

Points on this clonotype: Mismatch with germline at one junction end may stem from a read error. The rearrangement links TRBV7-2 to TRBJ2-4; 9 bases agree with TRBD2. The J call may be mistaken, given a closer DNA end match to TRBJ2-7. The germline CDR1 and CDR2 sequences are SGHTA and FQGNSA. CDR3 length: 15 residues. As DNA, the CDR3 is TGTGCTAGCAGGTTGACTAGCGGAAGCTCCTACGAGCAGTACTTC. It translates to CASRLTSGSSYEQYF.